This TCR beta chain comes out of a study of blood T cell repertoires in COVID-19. Across the whole study: COVID-19 samples collected from the United States, Italy and Spain covered acute and convalescent phases. The analysed material was cDNA or gDNA that came from T cells, B-cell-depleted T cells, or PBMCs.

As processed by the authors: Amplification with reference gene primers provided the estimates of nucleated cell counts. Clones were sequenced by immunoSEQ multiplex PCR, and TCRdb holds only the in-frame ones, with some missing. The DNA was the basis for D and trimming; V, J and clone size are from that table. The sample lists around 120,000 clones; less than 95% were seen once. This clonotype was obtained from a human donor with active COVID-19. The donor label of this sample is uncertain. The specimen sequenced was peripheral blood.

CDR3 sequence reads: CASSFDGDQPQHF. For the CDR3, the DNA is TGTGCCAGCAGTTTTGACGGGGATCAGCCCCAGCATTTT. V and J are TRBV7-2 and TRBJ1-5; D remains unclear. CDR1 is SGHTA, CDR2 FQGNSA, per germline. The CDR3 runs 13 residues. The ends were cut back, 6 bases at V and 5 bases at J, with 11 bases in the middle.